The 25 T cell receptor beta chains reported below all come from one sample, sequenced in a study of naive and memory T cell subsets. Both TRBC1 and TRBC2 were covered by a beta constant-region primer of two equimolar oligonucleotides. MiXCR, run by TCRdb on the UMI-ligation and nested PCR reads, gives a single entry per CDR3 protein. The sample has 37,000 or so distinct CDR3 sequences; approximately 12% are singletons. The sample was effector memory CD4+ T cells from blood. The subset: effector memory, CD45RA- CD27-. The source of these receptors is a human donor in good health.

About this clonotype: One junction end does not reproduce the germline sequence, and a read error may be involved. This sequence joins TRBV10-2 and TRBJ2-5; D possibly corresponds to TRBD2 (6 bases). Germline assignment: CDR1 WSHSY and CDR2 SAAADI. The CDR3 runs to 15 residues. The CDR3 reads CAGSEPGTDQETQYF. In DNA, the CDR3 is TGCGCCGGCAGTGAGCCGGGGACTGATCAAGAGACCCAGTACTTC.

The table lists this clonotype with a count of one. A read error may explain this, as a much larger clone is one base away. This chain uses TRBV15 with TRBJ2-3; 7 nucleotides align to TRBD1. The CDR3 consists of 18 residues. Germline V gene lookup returns CDR1 LNHNV and CDR2 YYDKDF (reference sequence). J lost 2 bases, V lost 0 bases, and 11 bases had no gene match. CDR3 bases: TGTGCCACCAGCAGAGATCCCGAACAGGGGACACCCACAGATACGCAGTATTTT. Translating it yields CATSRDPEQGTPTDTQYF.

The gene calls are TRBV19 and TRBJ2-4; possible D gene TRBD2, 5 bases. The germline V gene has CDR1 LNHDA and CDR2 SQIVND (reference sequence). The CDR3 has 13 residues. Deletions cut 3 bases from V and 8 bases from J, with 11 bases between. CDR3 DNA: TGTGCCAGTAGTATCTCGGCGGAGGACATTCAGTACTTC. As protein: CASSISAEDIQYF.

Only a few counts were recorded for this clonotype. A junction end diverges from the germline sequence, so it may reflect a read error. The chain carries TRBV24-1 and TRBJ2-2; D possibly uses TRBD1 or TRBD2 (5 bases each). The CDR3 spans 15 residues. CDR1 is KGHDR, CDR2 SFDVKD, per germline. The CDR3 sequence: CATRESQDFTGELFF. The CDR3 DNA reads as TGTGCCACCCGTGAATCACAGGACTTCACCGGGGAGCTGTTTTTT.

This clonotype was observed at least ten times. The chain uses TRBV9 and TRBJ2-7; possible D gene TRBD2, 5 bases. V lost 0 bases and J lost 0, with 13 bases in between. CDR1 and CDR2 from the germline V gene are SGDLS and YYNGEE. The CDR3 length is 16 residues. The CDR3 DNA reads as TGTGCCAGCAGCGTAGGAGGTACTAGGTCCTCCTACGAGCAGTACTTC. It codes for CASSVGGTRSSYEQYF.

About this clonotype: A much larger clone is a single base away; this may be a read error. This chain joins TRBV20-1 and TRBJ2-3; no definite D call. Germline CDR1 is DFQATT and CDR2 is SNEGSKA (reference sequence). This CDR3 contains 14 residues. The CDR3 sequence is CSASLGSSTDTRYF. The DNA for the CDR3 is TGCAGTGCTAGTCTCGGCAGCAGCACAGATACGCGGTATTTT.

This chain joins TRBV20-1 and TRBJ2-2; D ambiguous. Deletions cut 0 bases from V and 10 bases from J, with 12 bases between. Germline V gene lookup returns CDR1 DFQATT and CDR2 SNEGSKA (reference sequence). The CDR3 runs 13 residues. The CDR3 DNA sequence: TGCAGTGCTAGAGATCTTCGTTTGGAGGAGCTGTTTTTT. This codes for CSARDLRLEELFF.

This clonotype was recorded a few times. This chain links TRBV6-2 or TRBV6-3 with TRBJ2-5, with 8 bases lining up with TRBD1. In germline, CDR1 is MNHEY, CDR2 SVGEGT. CDR3 length: 16 amino acids. V trimming: 2 bases; J trimming: 2 bases; junction bases outside the gene matches: 7. The CDR3 DNA reads TGTGCCAGCAGTTACCCGGGACAGGCACCTCAAGAGACCCAGTACTTC. Translating gives CASSYPGQAPQETQYF.

This chain joins TRBV7-8 and TRBJ2-3; unclear D gene. V lost 3 bases and J lost 2, with 9 bases in between. This CDR3 is built from 14 residues. CDR1 SGHVS and CDR2 FQNEAQ come from the germline V gene. DNA for the CDR3: TGTGCCAGCAGCTTGAGGCTTACCACAGATACGCAGTATTTT. Residues: CASSLRLTTDTQYF.

This clonotype appeared a few times. The chain recombines TRBV4-2 with TRBJ2-7; 7 bases align to TRBD1. Trimming at V came to 0 bases and at J to 2 bases, leaving 7 bases not matched to a gene. Germline V gene sequence: CDR1 LGHNA, CDR2 YNFKEQ. This CDR3 has 16 residues. This chain's CDR3 is CASSQDAGGQTYEQYF. CDR3 coding DNA: TGTGCCAGCAGCCAAGACGCAGGGGGTCAAACCTACGAGCAGTACTTC.

V gene TRBV24-1 combines with J gene TRBJ2-2, with D possibly TRBD2 on 6 matching bases. Germline CDR1 and CDR2: KGHDR and SFDVKD. This CDR3 spans 14 amino acids. Deletions cut 9 bases from V and 4 bases from J, with 14 bases between. CDR3 in amino acids: CATQDGSLTGELFF. CDR3 nucleotides: TGTGCCACCCAGGACGGGAGCCTCACCGGGGAGCTGTTTTTT.

This clonotype was seen a few times. The chain is built from TRBV19 and TRBJ1-1; D ambiguous. V was shortened by 4 bases and J by 2 bases, with 2 bases between the two germline ends. CDR1 and CDR2 (germline): LNHDA, SQIVND (reference sequence). The CDR3 is 11 residues long. CDR3 sequence reads: CASSKNTEAFF. The CDR3 coding sequence is TGTGCCAGTAGTAAAAACACTGAAGCTTTCTTT. The complete variable domain, with remaining parts taken from reference TRBV19 and TRBJ1-1, reads DGGITQSPKYLFRKEGQNVTLSCEQNLNHDAMYWYRQDPGQGLRLIYYSQIVNDFQKGDIAEGYSVSREKKESFPLTVTSAQKNPTAFYLCASSKNTEAFFGQGTRLTVV.

The chain is built from TRBV20-1 and TRBJ2-1; TRBD2 aligns across 10 bases. J lost 0 bases, V lost 3 bases, and 14 bases had no gene match. Germline V lookup: CDR1 DFQATT, CDR2 SNEGSKA (reference sequence). The CDR3 covers 19 residues. The CDR3 coding sequence is TGCAGTGCTAGTAGGGCCGGACTAGCGGAGTCAAACTCCTACAATGAGCAGTTCTTC. As protein: CSASRAGLAESNSYNEQFF.

This clonotype has more than one count but fewer than ten. The rearrangement uses TRBV5-1 and TRBJ2-7; 7 bases agree with TRBD1. In germline, CDR1 is SGHRS, CDR2 YFSETQ. The J segment lost 6 bases and the V segment lost 0 bases, leaving 3 bases of the junction unmatched. CDR3 length: 13 amino acids. The CDR3 nucleotides read TGCGCCAGCAGCTTGGGACAGGGTTCCGAGCAGTACTTC. Amino acids: CASSLGQGSEQYF. The complete variable domain, with remaining parts taken from reference TRBV5-1 and TRBJ2-7, reads KAGVTQTPRYLIKTRGQQVTLSCSPISGHRSVSWYQQTPGQGLQFLFEYFSETQRNKGNFPGRFSGRQFSNSRSEMNVSTLELGDSALYLCASSLGQGSEQYFGPGTRLTVT.

The chain couples TRBV5-5 to TRBJ2-2; D is perhaps TRBD1 (5 bases). V was cut by 2 bases and J by 7 bases, with 15 bases left in between. This CDR3 is 15 amino acids long. Germline loops: CDR1 SGHKS, CDR2 YYEKEE (reference sequence). The chain's CDR3 is CASSFWAGSNGELFF. The CDR3 coding sequence is TGTGCCAGCAGCTTTTGGGCAGGGTCGAACGGGGAGCTGTTTTTT.

Ten or more counts support this clonotype. V is TRBV5-4 and J is TRBJ2-4; D not resolved. Trimming took 3 bases from V and 0 from J, leaving 10 bases between them. The CDR3 extends over 15 amino acids. Per germline, CDR1 SGHNT and CDR2 YYREEE (reference sequence). CDR3 sequence (DNA): TGTGCCAGCAGCTCAAGAGACACAGCCAAAAACATTCAGTACTTC. It translates to CASSSRDTAKNIQYF.

This clonotype occurred many times. The V gene is TRBV7-6, the J gene TRBJ1-5; a possible D gene is TRBD1 (6 bases). Trimming removed 0 bases from V and 2 bases from J, with 20 bases in between. This CDR3 spans 19 amino acids. Looked up from germline, CDR1 is SGHVS and CDR2 is FNYEAQ. CDR3 sequence: CASSLAATVGQSGNQPQHF. CDR3 nucleotide sequence: TGTGCCAGCAGCTTAGCGGCTACGGTTGGACAGTCGGGCAATCAGCCCCAGCATTTT. The entire variable domain, with the rest obtained from reference TRBV7-6 and TRBJ1-5, is as follows: GAGVSQSPRYKVTKRGQDVALRCDPISGHVSLYWYRQALGQGPEFLTYFNYEAQQDKSGLPNDRFSAERPEGSISTLTIQRTEQRDSAMYRCASSLAATVGQSGNQPQHFGDGTRLSIL.

This clonotype was picked up many times. The CDR3 region is CASSLERTLANNEQFF. DNA of the CDR3: TGCGCCAGCAGCTTGGAGCGGACTTTAGCAAACAATGAGCAGTTCTTC. The chain joins TRBV5-1 to TRBJ2-1, with D possibly being TRBD2 (5 bases). Looked up from germline, CDR1 is SGHRS and CDR2 is YFSETQ. CDR3 size: 16 residues. V lost 0 bases and J lost 5, with 15 bases in between.

This clonotype was picked up a small number of times. The chain has TRBV27 and TRBJ1-6; D is uncertain. CDR3 size: 15 residues. Between the trimmed V and J ends, which lost 1 base and 10 bases, there was a span of 14 bases. Germline CDR1 reads MNHEY; CDR2 reads SMNVEV (reference sequence). The CDR3 reads CASSLYPMKGSPLHF. The CDR3 DNA reads TGTGCCAGCAGTTTATATCCGATGAAAGGATCACCCCTCCACTTT.

A few counts support this clonotype. In DNA, the CDR3 is TGTGCCAGCAGAAAGTTAGGACAGGGCACAGATACGCAGTATTTT. Residues: CASRKLGQGTDTQYF. The rearrangement links TRBV6-2 or TRBV6-3 to TRBJ2-3, with 7 bases aligning to TRBD1. V was clipped by 6 bases and J by 1 base; unmatched bases: 7. This CDR3 spans 15 amino acids. CDR1 is MNHEY and CDR2 is SVGEGT in the germline V gene.

The V call is TRBV6-6, the J call TRBJ1-1; perhaps TRBD1 as D (6 bases). Trimming took 6 bases from V and 6 from J, leaving 11 bases between them. Germline V gene lookup returns CDR1 MNHNY and CDR2 SVGAGI (reference sequence). The CDR3 is made up of 12 amino acids. The CDR3 DNA reads as TGTGCCAGCAGCATACAGGGCCCTGAAGCTTTCTTT. Protein product: CASSIQGPEAFF.

The sample holds a few counts of this clonotype. The V and J genes are TRBV7-9 and TRBJ1-5, with TRBD1 as a possible D gene (6 bases). The germline CDR1 and CDR2 sequences are SEHNR and FQNEAQ (reference sequence). Trimming stripped 1 base from V and 4 bases from J, with 11 bases between. The CDR3 is 15 amino acids. The chain's CDR3 is CASSLGDQGNQPQHF. The CDR3 DNA reads as TGTGCCAGCAGCTTAGGGGACCAGGGGAATCAGCCCCAGCATTTT.

There are many counts of this clonotype. V usage is TRBV10-3 and J usage is TRBJ1-4; D is unresolved. The V gene lost 2 bases and the J gene lost 2 bases, with 12 bases spanning the gap. This CDR3 region has 16 residues. In germline, CDR1 is ENHRY, CDR2 SYGVKD. The CDR3 sequence: CAISERETGTNEKLFF. The DNA for the CDR3 is TGTGCCATCAGTGAGAGGGAGACGGGGACTAATGAAAAACTGTTTTTT.

This clonotype was counted many times. The CDR3 DNA reads as TGTGCCAGCAGTATCACTAGCGGATACGAGCAGTACTTC. Its protein is CASSITSGYEQYF. The chain uses TRBV12-3 or TRBV12-4 and TRBJ2-7; 8 positions agree with TRBD2. After removal of 5 bases from V and 4 bases from J, the junction contained 4 bases not matched to a gene. This CDR3 comprises 13 residues.

The rearrangement links TRBV5-5 to TRBJ1-4; TRBD1 might be the D (6 bases). Germline V lookup: CDR1 SGHKS, CDR2 YYEKEE (reference sequence). CDR3 length: 15 residues. V was clipped by 2 bases and J by 7 bases, with 15 bases between them. CDR3 sequence reads: CASSFWGQGSEKLFF. CDR3 coding DNA: TGTGCCAGCAGCTTCTGGGGACAAGGTAGTGAAAAACTGTTTTTT.